What follows describes a single TCR beta chain. Its antigen remains undetermined. The source of the sample is a study of cytomegalovirus exposure and HLA in healthy donors (dated by TCRdb to about 2017). About the study as a whole: According to an earlier analysis of 587 of the donors, roughly 180 million T cells yielded 95 million to 140 million unique TCR beta sequences and around 300 Gb of sequence data. An early release covering roughly 600 HLA-typed donors comprised 300 to 350 gigabases of sequencing data and 85 million or so unique TCR sequences. Of the roughly 420 genotyped donors, 65% to 90% were placed in the genetic ancestry cluster associated with self-reported Caucasian donors. The study was designed to test whether signatures of past pathogen exposure could be identified by cataloging public T cell receptors. The study used immunosequencing to profile the T cell repertoires of more than 650 subjects and linked those repertoires to cytomegalovirus serostatus. In addition to the first cohort of around 670 subjects, a separate validation cohort of over 90 different subjects was used. To predict cytomegalovirus infection status, the study brought together high-throughput TCR immunosequencing, statistical association of individual TCRs with disease status, and machine learning. A later analysis re-examined previously published TCR beta repertoires from over 500 donors and added high-resolution HLA genotyping to investigate patterns of TCR occurrence. Rather than using new phenotypic data, the later analysis identified candidate immune exposures from TCR beta sequences and from how often those sequences occurred across donors. To decide whether each TCR beta V gene segment behaved as functional or pseudogenic, an earlier analysis of some 570 of the donors relied on high-throughput TCR beta sequencing. Alongside the repertoire data, information on donor age, sex, ethnicity and CMV serostatus was compiled. In a later genetic analysis, genome-wide SNP genotypes for about 55% of the roughly 700 donors were used, and that subset was treated as a discovery cohort. All discovery cohort repertoires had been generated on a single sequencing platform. HLA typing covered class I and class II loci at four-digit resolution. The number of typed donors differed by locus: about 620-630 for A, B, C, DRB1 and DQB1; 500 to 550 for DQA1; fewer than 610 for DPA1; and roughly 450 for DPB1. Because of strong linkage in the cohort, five DR-DQ haplotypes were treated as single units for association and clustering. On average, roughly 240,000 unique TCR beta nucleotide sequences were sequenced per donor among 398 genotyped donors of the cohort, with roughly a sixth of those sequences being non-productive.

In total, over 600 healthy bone marrow donors made up the cohort. At the time of sampling, all cohort members were nominally healthy, though unrecorded immune exposures were likely present. The donor was CMV seronegative and was included in the group of over 300 seronegative cohort members. Each donor provided a peripheral blood sample, and peripheral blood mononuclear cells were used for TCR beta sequencing. Genomic DNA extraction from the blood cell samples was performed with the Qiagen DNeasy Blood Extraction Kit. The germline ends are 6 bases apart after V is trimmed by 4 bases and J by 5 bases. Measured from the cysteine to the phenylalanine, the CDR3 is 12 residues long. Only the CDR3 DNA is retained, 36 bases long and in frame from the first base. The germline V gene specifies SGHAT as CDR1 and FQNNGV as CDR2. Broad study findings and their caveats: The classifier was reported to diagnose cytomegalovirus status with high specificity and sensitivity in both the original cohort and the validation cohort. In an earlier analysis of around 600 of the donors, most TCR beta V segments appeared in productive rearrangements about 90% or about 30% of the time, broadly matching IMGT annotations. This cohort had only TCR beta chains sequenced, and the lack of alpha or paired-chain data limited which features could be detected. It was suggested by the authors that the approach could potentially be generalized to other disease states and immunological phenotypes. A later analysis reported that several top co-occurrence clusters appeared linked to parvovirus B19, influenza, CMV and Epstein-Barr virus. Because HLA typing was missing for some donors at each locus, association tests included only the typed subset. In a later analysis, HLA-associated TCR beta chains showed more clonal expansion and lower generation probabilities than non-associated chains that were equally common. In vitro tests confirmed that three of the cytomegalovirus-associated TCR beta chains recognize cytomegalovirus antigens. Across donors, most TCR sequences were observed very rarely, whereas some public TCRs were present in many individuals. A later analysis associated about 16,000 TCR beta sequences with specific HLA alleles at a false discovery rate of 0.05. Over 15 rarely observed V segments, including chromosome 9 orphons, were excluded from the earlier analysis of some 590 of the donors because counts were too low. Assigning TCR associations to individual alleles was difficult when HLA alleles, especially DR and DQ, strongly co-occurred. A further reported finding was that TCR beta sequences accurately predicted the HLA-A and HLA-B alleles for most subjects in the first cohort. In a later genetic analysis, a missense DCLRE1C variant was associated with V-gene and J-gene trimming of TCR beta chains, and the association was replicated in an independent cohort. Correlated functional status among segregating V segments might reflect linkage disequilibrium, but an unknown experimental factor could not be ruled out. A total of fewer than 200 TCR beta chains were listed by the study as associated with cytomegalovirus. According to a later analysis, TCR association rates differed among HLA loci, with DRB1 alleles showing the most associated TCRs and HLA-C alleles showing the fewest. Presence/absence analyses assumed roughly uniform sequencing depth across donors, an assumption that may not hold. Immune exposure information for the cohort was limited to CMV serostatus. Some IMGT-functional V segments, including TRBV6-2 and TRBV6-3, could not be distinguished by the 87-base-pair reads and were therefore excluded. A later genetic analysis reported fewer N-insertions in productive TCRs among donors in an Asian-associated ancestry cluster than the approximately 670-donor mean. A later analysis found that most CMV-associated TCR beta chains appeared HLA-restricted, with HLA associations seemingly driven largely by CMV exposure. A group of highly shared sequence variants was considered likely to be a technical artifact of the sequencing pipeline.

Library generation was performed with the immunoSEQ multiplex PCR assay. For the multiplex PCR, a mixture combining 60 forward primers for TCR Vbeta segments and 13 reverse primers for TCR Jbeta segments was used. The CDR3 region of rearranged TCR beta genes was amplified from genomic DNA with a multiplex PCR assay. The Illumina HiSeq System was used to sequence the amplified TCR beta libraries as 87-base-pair reads. Per the source publication's procedure: In a later analysis, tens of millions of unique TCR beta chains were counted across the 500 to 700 repertoires, and around 10 million of these chains were shared by at least two donors. Raw reads were error-corrected and collapsed into unique sequences with a nearest-neighbor algorithm that merged closely related sequences to remove PCR and sequencing errors. To assign V, D and J gene segments, CDR3 sequences were aligned to IMGT reference sequences. For a sequence to be retained, at least a six-nucleotide match to both a V gene segment and a J gene segment was required. A rearrangement was called productive if the CDR3 had no stop codons and remained in frame with V and J, and every other rearrangement was called non-productive. Following IMGT convention, CDR3 was defined as the stretch from the second conserved V-encoded cysteine to the conserved J-encoded phenylalanine. In an earlier analysis of more than 550 of the donors, sequences lacking an unambiguous match to a single V gene segment were excluded. In an earlier analysis of approximately 590 of the donors, V segments were called functional above 56.7% productive rearrangements and were called segregating when the between-donor standard deviation exceeded 5%. A statistical classification framework was built to diagnose cytomegalovirus status from the catalog of TCR beta chain sequences. In a later analysis, TCR nucleotide sequences were compared against IMGT/GENE-DB human TR gene sequences so that V and J genes could be assigned. The TCRdist pipeline was used in a later analysis to assign CDR3 sequences and most-parsimonious VDJ recombination scenarios. In a later analysis, each TCR beta chain was defined by its CDR3 amino acid sequence together with its V-gene family, and reads without a unique V-gene family were excluded. In a later analysis, fewer than 600 highly shared, low-generation-probability nucleotide sequences were removed to address suspected cross-contamination and a sequencing artifact. For each public chain, a later analysis derived a clonal expansion index from normalized ranks of inferred template counts within each repertoire. In a later analysis, generation probabilities were computed using a VDJ recombination model fitted to out-of-frame rearrangements, and the results were checked against IGoR. In a later analysis, TCR-TCR, TCR-HLA and TCR-CMV co-occurrence was scored with hypergeometric tests, and a repertoire-size bias correction was applied to TCR pairs. To estimate false discovery rates, a later analysis permuted the HLA or CMV assignments 20 times. In a later analysis, co-occurring TCRs were grouped with DBSCAN, and TCRdist sequence similarity was added when clustering was performed within HLA-allele-positive subsets. Repertoires with fewer than 30,000 or more than 120,000 public chains, plus five repertoires with anomalous nucleotide sharing, were excluded from co-occurrence clustering. TCRdb stores this immuneACCESS table with in-frame sequences only. Part of the clones is absent; in the studies checked, under half of the shortfall reflects unresolved V genes, and no reason is known for the rest. For V, J and clone size, that table is used; D and trimming come from the DNA. The sample has roughly 120,000 clones on record. The ten largest make up around 2.7% of the sample.

Sequencing used PBMCs. The V gene is TRBV11-2 and the J gene is TRBJ1-5, with the D segment identity uncertain. This receptor was obtained from a man aged 25 to 45 in good health and CMV-seronegative. CDR3 region: CASSSSDQPQHF. The bases read TGTGCCAGCAGCTCGTCAGATCAGCCCCAGCATTTT.